The rows below give T cell receptor beta chains drawn from one sample of a study of OX40 agonist ivuxolimab in advanced cancers. Clones were read by immunoSEQ multiplex PCR, and TCRdb kept only the in-frame ones, dropping some. The table includes about 59,000 clones, 87% detected once. Sequencing was performed on CD4+ or CD8+ T cells sorted from blood, taken in a trial of the OX40 agonist ivuxolimab. These receptors originate from an adult with an advanced solid tumor such as melanoma, head and neck, liver or kidney cancer. The CDR3 runs from the conserved cysteine through the conserved F or W. Fields, in order: J gene, clone size, D gene, V gene, CDR3 DNA, CDR3 protein. The D gene is left open where the match is weak. Where a row states a size, it is once, few, many or the class of an expanded clone; other rows omit it.

j_gene: TRBJ2-7; abundance: -; d_gene: TRBD1; v_gene: TRBV13; CDR3nt: TGTGCCAGCAGCTCGAGGAGACAGGGTGCCTACGAGCAGTACTTC; CDR3aa: CASSSRRQGAYEQYF
j_gene: TRBJ2-3; abundance: once; d_gene: TRBD1; v_gene: TRBV7-3; CDR3nt: TGTGCCAGCAGCCCCCATGGGGACAGGCGATCCGATACGCAGTATTTT; CDR3aa: CASSPHGDRRSDTQYF
j_gene: TRBJ1-2; abundance: -; d_gene: -; v_gene: TRBV7-9; CDR3nt: TGTGCCAGCAGCCCCCCCGAGGGGGTGTACTATGGCTACACCTTC; CDR3aa: CASSPPEGVYYGYTF
j_gene: TRBJ2-3; abundance: -; d_gene: -; v_gene: TRBV2; CDR3nt: TGTGCCAGCAGTGAATACGGGGCGATTAGCACAGATACGCAGTATTTT; CDR3aa: CASSEYGAISTDTQYF
j_gene: TRBJ2-7; abundance: -; d_gene: -; v_gene: TRBV19; CDR3nt: TGTGCCAGTAGTCAGGCAGGGGCCACCGAGCAGTACTTC; CDR3aa: CASSQAGATEQYF
j_gene: TRBJ1-2; abundance: -; d_gene: -; v_gene: TRBV6-6; CDR3nt: TGTGCCAGCAGTTACTCGAAGGGGTCTAACTATGGCTACACCTTC; CDR3aa: CASSYSKGSNYGYTF
j_gene: TRBJ2-7; abundance: -; d_gene: TRBD1; v_gene: TRBV7-2; CDR3nt: TGTGCCAGCAGCCCAACCGGGACAGGGAACTACGAGCAGTACTTC; CDR3aa: CASSPTGTGNYEQYF
j_gene: TRBJ2-5; abundance: -; d_gene: -; v_gene: TRBV5-5; CDR3nt: TGTGCCAGCAGCCCTCGACGGGACGAAGAGACCCAGTACTTC; CDR3aa: CASSPRRDEETQYF
j_gene: TRBJ2-5; abundance: -; d_gene: -; v_gene: TRBV11-3; CDR3nt: TGTGCCAGCAGCTTAGATGAAGCAGCAGCGAAAGAGACCCAGTACTTC; CDR3aa: CASSLDEAAAKETQYF
j_gene: TRBJ2-2; abundance: -; d_gene: -; v_gene: TRBV5-1; CDR3nt: TGCGCCAGCATGCCACCGCATGAGACAGTAAACACCGGGGAGCTGTTTTTT; CDR3aa: CASMPPHETVNTGELFF
j_gene: TRBJ2-6; abundance: -; d_gene: TRBD1; v_gene: TRBV2; CDR3nt: TGTGCCAGCACCCCTAGGACAGGCGGCTCTGGGGCCAACGTCCTGACTTTC; CDR3aa: CASTPRTGGSGANVLTF